Given below is one TCR beta chain in context. No antigen is known for it. Via 5' RACE with UMI labels, TRB cDNA libraries were prepared. TCRdb reprocessed the 5' RACE reads; each CDR3 protein has one entry and no DNA is given. Its table records approximately 120,000 distinct CDR3 sequences. The record originates from a study of CXCR3-negative and CXCR3-positive naive CD8 T cells. Study conclusions and caveats: In CXCR3-positive naive cells, the TRB CDR3s were more hydrophobic than in CXCR3-negative naive cells.

Input material: naive CXCR3+ CD8+ T cells from blood. Subset specified: CD45RO-CCR7+CD27+CD95- naive CD8+ T cells expressing CXCR3 (TNR3+). The TCR originated in a human donor in good health. Some clones in this sample may be carry-over from other donors' samples.

The CDR3 protein is CASSPDESYNEQFF. V is TRBV3-1 and J is TRBJ2-1. Per germline, CDR1 LGHDT and CDR2 YNNKEL (reference sequence). The CDR3 sequence is 14 residues long.